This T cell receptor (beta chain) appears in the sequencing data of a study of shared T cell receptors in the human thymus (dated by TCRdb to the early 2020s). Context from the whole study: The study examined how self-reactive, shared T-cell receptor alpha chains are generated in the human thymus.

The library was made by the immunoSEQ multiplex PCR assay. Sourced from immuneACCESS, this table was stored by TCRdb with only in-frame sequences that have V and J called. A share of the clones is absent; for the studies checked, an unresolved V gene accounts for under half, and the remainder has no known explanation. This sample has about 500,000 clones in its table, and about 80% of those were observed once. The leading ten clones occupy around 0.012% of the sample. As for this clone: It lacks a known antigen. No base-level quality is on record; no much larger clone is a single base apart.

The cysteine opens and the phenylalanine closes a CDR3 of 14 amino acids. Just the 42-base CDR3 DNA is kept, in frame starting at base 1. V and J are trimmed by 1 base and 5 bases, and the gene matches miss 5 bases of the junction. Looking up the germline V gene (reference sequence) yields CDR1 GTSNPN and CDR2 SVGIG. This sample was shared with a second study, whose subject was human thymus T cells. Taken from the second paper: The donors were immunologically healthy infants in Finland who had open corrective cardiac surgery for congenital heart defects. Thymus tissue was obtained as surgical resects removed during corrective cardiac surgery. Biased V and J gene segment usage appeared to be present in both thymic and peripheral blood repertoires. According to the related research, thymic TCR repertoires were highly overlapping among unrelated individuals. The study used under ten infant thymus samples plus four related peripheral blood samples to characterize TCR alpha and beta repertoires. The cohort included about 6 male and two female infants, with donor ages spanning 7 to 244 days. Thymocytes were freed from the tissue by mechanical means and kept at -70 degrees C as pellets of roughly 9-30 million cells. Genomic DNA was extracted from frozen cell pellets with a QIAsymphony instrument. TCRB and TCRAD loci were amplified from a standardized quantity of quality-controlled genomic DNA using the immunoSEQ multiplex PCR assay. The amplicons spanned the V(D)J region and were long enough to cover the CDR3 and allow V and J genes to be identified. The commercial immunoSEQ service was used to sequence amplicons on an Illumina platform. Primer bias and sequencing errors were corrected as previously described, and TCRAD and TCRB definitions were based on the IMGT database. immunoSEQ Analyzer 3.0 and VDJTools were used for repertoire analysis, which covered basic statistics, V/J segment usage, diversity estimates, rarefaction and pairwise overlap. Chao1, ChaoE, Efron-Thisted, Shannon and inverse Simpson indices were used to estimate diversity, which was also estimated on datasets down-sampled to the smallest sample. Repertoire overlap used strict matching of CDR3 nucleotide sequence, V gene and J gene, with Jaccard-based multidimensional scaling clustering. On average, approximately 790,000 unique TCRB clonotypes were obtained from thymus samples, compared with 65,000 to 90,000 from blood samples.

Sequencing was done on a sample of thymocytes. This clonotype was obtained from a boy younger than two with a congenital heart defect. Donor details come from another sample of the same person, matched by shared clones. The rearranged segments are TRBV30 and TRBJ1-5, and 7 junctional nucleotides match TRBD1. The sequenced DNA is TGTGCCTGGAGTGGGAGGGGGCAAGATCAGCCCCAGCATTTT. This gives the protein CAWSGRGQDQPQHF.